One and the same sample provided the 16 T cell receptor beta chains below, sequenced in a study of a mutant IDH1 vaccine in newly diagnosed glioma. These receptors are not linked to any known antigen. As for time point: week 23, last vaccination. Every vaccine dose comprised 300 ug of mutant IDH1 20-mer peptide plus topical imiquimod. Clones were sequenced by immunoSEQ multiplex PCR, and TCRdb holds only the in-frame ones, with some missing. The sample lists tens of thousands of clones, 80% seen once, with 6.2% in the top ten. Material: PBMCs, obtained from a glioma patient whose treatment included an IDH1 peptide vaccine. All receptors derive from a man between 35 and 55 years old with glioma.

By proportion, this clone is medium-sized. The chain couples TRBV5-1 to TRBJ1-6; D is unclear. V was pared by 4 bases and J by 8 bases, with 19 bases between. The CDR3 covers 16 residues. Per the germline V gene, CDR1 is SGHRS and CDR2 is YFSETQ. This CDR3 reads CASSLRTAGGHSPLHF. The CDR3 DNA reads TGCGCCAGCAGCCTAAGGACGGCGGGAGGGCATTCACCCCTCCACTTT.

The count of this clone is one. The CDR3 region has the DNA TGTGCCAGCAGTTACTGGGGGACACAGAACACTGAAGCTTTCTTT. As protein: CASSYWGTQNTEAFF. The chain joins TRBV6-5 to TRBJ1-1; D is possibly TRBD1 (6 bases). This CDR3 is built from 15 residues. V was trimmed by 1 base and J by 1 base, leaving 10 bases between them. Germline V gene data show CDR1 as MNHEY and CDR2 as SVGAGI.

The gene calls are TRBV4-1 and TRBJ1-2; D possibly corresponds to TRBD1 (5 bases). The CDR3 totals 19 residues. Germline lookup yields CDR1 MGHRA and CDR2 YSYEKL. Deletions cut 0 bases from V and 2 bases from J, with 22 bases between. CDR3 in DNA: TGCGCCAGCAGCCAAGATCTTCTGGTCAGGGCCCCATTCAACTATGGCTACACCTTC. Its protein product is CASSQDLLVRAPFNYGYTF.

The V and J genes are TRBV19 and TRBJ1-5; maybe TRBD1 (6 bases). Germline V gene data show CDR1 as LNHDA and CDR2 as SQIVND (reference sequence). Trimming removed 5 bases at V and 5 bases at J, with 16 bases between. The CDR3 contains 15 residues. CDR3 residues: CASSFGGRGDQPQHF. DNA of the CDR3: TGTGCCAGTAGTTTTGGAGGAAGGGGGGATCAGCCCCAGCATTTT.

The chain is built from TRBV7-8 and TRBJ2-5; 10 bases line up with TRBD2. V lost 4 bases and J lost 5; bases outside the gene matches: 4. CDR1 is SGHVS and CDR2 is FQNEAQ in the germline V gene. This CDR3 has 14 residues. CDR3 DNA sequence: TGTGCCAGCAGCTATGGGACTAGCGCGGAGACCCAGTACTTC. Translation gives CASSYGTSAETQYF. Looking up the rest from reference TRBV7-8 and TRBJ2-5 gives the full variable domain: GAGVSQSPRYKVAKRGQDVALRCDPISGHVSLFWYQQALGQGPEFLTYFQNEAQLDKSGLPSDRFFAERPEGSVSTLKIQRTQQEDSAVYLCASSYGTSAETQYFGPGTRLLVL.

V and J are TRBV6-1 and TRBJ2-7, with D uncertain. This CDR3 is built from 13 residues. The V and J ends lost 7 bases and 3 bases respectively, with 13 bases between them. CDR1 and CDR2 (germline): MNHNS, SASEGT. Here the CDR3 DNA reads TGTGCCAGCATTGTCGGCGGACGCTACGAGCAGTACTTC. It specifies CASIVGGRYEQYF.

The genes are TRBV6-1 and TRBJ2-2; D gene uncertain. CDR1 is MNHNS and CDR2 is SASEGT in the germline V gene. This CDR3 has 15 residues. Trimming cost V 4 bases and J 0 bases, with 9 bases left between them. CDR3 amino acids: CASSVEATNTGELFF. The CDR3 DNA follows: TGTGCCAGCAGTGTTGAGGCGACGAACACCGGGGAGCTGTTTTTT.

In its sample, this clone was seen a few times. The chain has TRBV5-4 and TRBJ2-2; weak D call: TRBD1 (5 bases). V was clipped by 4 bases and J by 3 bases, with 10 bases between them. The CDR3 length is 14 residues. Germline V gives CDR1 SGHNT, CDR2 YYREEE (reference sequence). The CDR3 region has the DNA TGTGCCAGCAGCAGGGGCAAAGACACCGGGGAGCTGTTTTTT. Amino acids: CASSRGKDTGELFF. Combining the CDR3 with reference TRBV5-4 and TRBJ2-2 gives the whole variable domain ETGVTQSPTHLIKTRGQQVTLRCSSQSGHNTVSWYQQALGQGPQFIFQYYREEENGRGNFPPRFSGLQFPNYSSELNVNALELDDSALYLCASSRGKDTGELFFGEGSRLTVL.

This clone was seen only a few times. The gene calls are TRBV4-1 and TRBJ2-7, with 9 bases identical to TRBD2. The CDR3 has 14 residues. CDR1 and CDR2 from the germline V gene are MGHRA and YSYEKL. Trimming cost V 4 bases and J 7 bases; bases outside gene matches: 8. CDR3 loop: CASSRGTSSGEQYF. The CDR3 region has the DNA TGCGCCAGCAGCCGGGGGACTAGCTCGGGAGAGCAGTACTTC.

The V and J genes are TRBV27 and TRBJ1-1; 8 bases are a match to TRBD1. Germline loops: CDR1 MNHEY, CDR2 SMNVEV (reference sequence). Losses at the gene ends were 6 bases for V and 3 bases for J; bases not matched to a gene: 9. This CDR3 has 15 residues. In nucleotides, the CDR3 is TGTGCCAGCAGACTTCCTGGACAGGGCGACACTGAAGCTTTCTTT. Its translation: CASRLPGQGDTEAFF.

The gene calls are TRBV19 and TRBJ1-2; TRBD1 aligns across 8 bases. The CDR3 spans 13 residues. The junction had 7 bases not matched to a gene; V was cut back by 6 bases and J by 7 bases. Germline-derived CDR1 and CDR2 are LNHDA and SQIVND (reference sequence). In DNA form, the CDR3 reads TGTGCCAGTAGGCTGGACAGGGTCGGTGGCTACACCTTC. It translates to CASRLDRVGGYTF.

The rearrangement links TRBV4-1 to TRBJ2-1; 9 bases fit TRBD2. This CDR3 comprises 16 residues. V dropped 1 base and J dropped 10; count of bases not matched to a gene: 11. Germline V CDR1 and CDR2: MGHRA, YSYEKL. DNA of the CDR3: TGCGCCAGCAGCCAAGGGGTGGGACTAGCCGTCGGGGAGCAGTTCTTC. This translates into CASSQGVGLAVGEQFF.

The chain employs TRBV29-1 and TRBJ2-3; D could derive from TRBD1 or TRBD2 (6 bases each). The CDR3 is made up of 13 amino acids. CDR1 and CDR2 (germline): SQVTM, ANQGSEA. Trimming removed 7 bases at V and 4 bases at J, with 15 bases between. DNA of the CDR3: TGCAGCGCCACGGAGGGGGAGGCAGATACGCAGTATTTT. Amino acid sequence: CSATEGEADTQYF.

The table lists this clone with a few counts. The junction departs from germline at one end; a sequencing error may be responsible. The chain is built from TRBV2 and TRBJ1-3, with 9 bases aligning to TRBD1. This CDR3 is built from 16 residues. CDR1 and CDR2 from the germline V gene are SNHLY and FYNNEI. The CDR3 DNA is TGTGCCCGCAGGGGTGGGACAGGGACATCTGGAAACACCATATATTTT. Protein sequence: CARRGGTGTSGNTIYF.

The chain employs TRBV19 and TRBJ1-1, with D possibly matching TRBD1 (5 bases). The CDR3 totals 14 residues. Trimming removed 4 bases at V and 4 bases at J, with 13 bases between. Germline CDR1 is LNHDA and CDR2 is SQIVND (reference sequence). Here the CDR3 DNA reads TGTGCCAGTAGTACGGGACGAGGAGGCACTGAAGCTTTCTTT. Amino acid sequence: CASSTGRGGTEAFF.

This chain joins TRBV7-9 and TRBJ2-3; perhaps TRBD2 as D (7 bases). CDR1 is SEHNR and CDR2 is FQNEAQ in the germline V gene (reference sequence). This CDR3 has 14 amino acids. V lost 6 bases and J lost 4, with 14 bases in between. The CDR3 region is CASRFGGRADTQYF. CDR3 nucleotide sequence: TGTGCCAGCAGGTTCGGGGGGCGCGCAGATACGCAGTATTTT.